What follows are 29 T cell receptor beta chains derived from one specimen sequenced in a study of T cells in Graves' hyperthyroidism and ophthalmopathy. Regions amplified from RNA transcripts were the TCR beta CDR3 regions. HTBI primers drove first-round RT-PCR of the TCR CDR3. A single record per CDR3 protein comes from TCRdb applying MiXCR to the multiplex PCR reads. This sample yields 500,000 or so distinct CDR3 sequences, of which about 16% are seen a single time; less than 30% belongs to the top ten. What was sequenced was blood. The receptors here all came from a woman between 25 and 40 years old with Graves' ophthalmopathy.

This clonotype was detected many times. CDR3 sequence (DNA): TGTGCCAGCGCCCTTGGACAGGACAATCAGCCCCAGCATTTT. Its protein is CASALGQDNQPQHF. The genes are TRBV18 and TRBJ1-5; 7 bases match TRBD1. Per the germline V gene, CDR1 is KGHSH and CDR2 is LQKENI. The CDR3 is 14 amino acids. The junction had 7 bases not matched to a gene; V was cut back by 8 bases and J by 3 bases.

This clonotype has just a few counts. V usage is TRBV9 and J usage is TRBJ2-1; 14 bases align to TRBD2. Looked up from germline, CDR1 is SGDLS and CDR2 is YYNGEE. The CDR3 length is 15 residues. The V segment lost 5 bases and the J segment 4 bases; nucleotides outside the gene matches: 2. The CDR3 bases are TGTGCCAGCAGAGGGACTAGCGGGAGATACAATGAGCAGTTCTTC. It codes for CASRGTSGRYNEQFF.

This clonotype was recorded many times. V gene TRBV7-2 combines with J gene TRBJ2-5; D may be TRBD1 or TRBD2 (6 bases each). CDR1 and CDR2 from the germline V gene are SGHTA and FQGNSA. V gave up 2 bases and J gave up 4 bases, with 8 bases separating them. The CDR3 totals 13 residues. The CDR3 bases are TGTGCCAGCAGCTTAAAGGGGGGAGAGACCCAGTACTTC. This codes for CASSLKGGETQYF.

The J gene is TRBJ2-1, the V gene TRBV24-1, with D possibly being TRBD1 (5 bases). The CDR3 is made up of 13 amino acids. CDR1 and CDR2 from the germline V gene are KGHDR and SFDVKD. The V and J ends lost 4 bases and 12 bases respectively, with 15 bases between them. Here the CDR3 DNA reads TGTGCCACCAGTGACCCGACAGCCGATCTGCAGTTCTTC. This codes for CATSDPTADLQFF.

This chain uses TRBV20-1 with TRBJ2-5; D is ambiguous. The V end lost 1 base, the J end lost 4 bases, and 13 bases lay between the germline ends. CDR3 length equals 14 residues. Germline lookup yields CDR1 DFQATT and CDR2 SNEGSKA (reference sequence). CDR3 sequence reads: CSARVELGPETQYF. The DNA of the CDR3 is TGCAGTGCTAGAGTCGAGTTGGGCCCAGAGACCCAGTACTTC.

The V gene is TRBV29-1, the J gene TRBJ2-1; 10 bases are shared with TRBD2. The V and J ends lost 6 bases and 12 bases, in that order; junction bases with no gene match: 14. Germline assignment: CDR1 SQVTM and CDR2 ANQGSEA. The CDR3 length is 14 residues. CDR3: CSVVLAGDPMGQFF. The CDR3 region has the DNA TGCAGCGTGGTTCTAGCGGGAGACCCGATGGGGCAGTTCTTC.

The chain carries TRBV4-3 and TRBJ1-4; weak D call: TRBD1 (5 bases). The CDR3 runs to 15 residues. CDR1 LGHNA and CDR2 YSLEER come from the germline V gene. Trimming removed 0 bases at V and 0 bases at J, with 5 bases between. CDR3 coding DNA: TGCGCCAGCAGCCAAGAGGGGGCAACTAATGAAAAACTGTTTTTT. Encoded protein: CASSQEGATNEKLFF.

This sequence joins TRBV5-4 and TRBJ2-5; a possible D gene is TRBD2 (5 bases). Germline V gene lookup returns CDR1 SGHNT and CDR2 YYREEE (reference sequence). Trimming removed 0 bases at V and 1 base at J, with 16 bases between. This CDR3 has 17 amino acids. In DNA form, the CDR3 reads TGTGCCAGCAGCTTGGGGAGGATAGAGGGCATCCAAGAGACCCAGTACTTC. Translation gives CASSLGRIEGIQETQYF.

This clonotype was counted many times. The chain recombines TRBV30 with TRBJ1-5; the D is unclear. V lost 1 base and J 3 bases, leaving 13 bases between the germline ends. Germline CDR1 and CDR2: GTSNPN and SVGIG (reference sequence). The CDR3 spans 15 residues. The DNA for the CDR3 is TGTGCCTGGAGTGACAAAAGAGGGTTCAATCAGCCCCAGCATTTT. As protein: CAWSDKRGFNQPQHF.

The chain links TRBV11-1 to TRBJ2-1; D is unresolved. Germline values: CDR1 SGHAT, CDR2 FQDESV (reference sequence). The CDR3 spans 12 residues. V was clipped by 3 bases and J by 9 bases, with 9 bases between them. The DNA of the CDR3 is TGTGCCAGCAGCTTCCTTGGGATTGAGCAGTTCTTC. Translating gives CASSFLGIEQFF.

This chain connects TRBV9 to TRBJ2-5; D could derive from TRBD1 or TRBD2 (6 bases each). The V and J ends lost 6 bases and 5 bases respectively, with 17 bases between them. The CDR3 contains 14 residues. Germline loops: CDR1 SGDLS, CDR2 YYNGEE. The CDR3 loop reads CASTNSGGPETQYF. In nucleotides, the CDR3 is TGTGCCAGCACCAATTCTGGGGGGCCTGAGACCCAGTACTTC.

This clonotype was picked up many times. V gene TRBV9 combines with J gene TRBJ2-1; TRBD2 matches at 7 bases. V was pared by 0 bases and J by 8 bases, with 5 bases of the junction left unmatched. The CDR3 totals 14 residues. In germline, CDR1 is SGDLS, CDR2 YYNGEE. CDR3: CASSVGLAADEQFF. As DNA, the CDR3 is TGTGCCAGCAGCGTAGGGCTAGCGGCAGATGAGCAGTTCTTC.

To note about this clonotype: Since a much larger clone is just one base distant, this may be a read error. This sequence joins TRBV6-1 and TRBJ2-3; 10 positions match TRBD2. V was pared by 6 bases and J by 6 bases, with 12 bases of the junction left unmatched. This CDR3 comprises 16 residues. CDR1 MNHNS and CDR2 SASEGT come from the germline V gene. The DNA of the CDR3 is TGTGCCAGCAGGTCTAAACTAGCGGGATCGGGTGATACGCAGTATTTT. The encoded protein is CASRSKLAGSGDTQYF.

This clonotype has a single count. CDR3 sequence reads: CASSGGGLSGANVLTF. DNA of the CDR3: TGTGCCAGCTCGGGGGGGGGGCTTTCTGGGGCCAACGTCCTGACTTTC. V gene TRBV6-2 or TRBV6-3 combines with J gene TRBJ2-6; 8 nucleotides match TRBD2. There are 16 residues in the CDR3. V lost 8 bases and J lost 1; bases outside the gene matches: 7. CDR1 and CDR2 from the germline V gene are MNHEY and SVGEGT.

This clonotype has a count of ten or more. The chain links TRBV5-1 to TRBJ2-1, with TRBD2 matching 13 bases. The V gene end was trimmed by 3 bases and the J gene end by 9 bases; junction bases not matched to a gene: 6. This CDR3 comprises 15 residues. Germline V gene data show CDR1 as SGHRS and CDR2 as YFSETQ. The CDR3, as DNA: TGCGCCAGCAGCTGGAAACTAGCGGGAGGGAGTGAGCAGTTCTTC. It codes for CASSWKLAGGSEQFF.

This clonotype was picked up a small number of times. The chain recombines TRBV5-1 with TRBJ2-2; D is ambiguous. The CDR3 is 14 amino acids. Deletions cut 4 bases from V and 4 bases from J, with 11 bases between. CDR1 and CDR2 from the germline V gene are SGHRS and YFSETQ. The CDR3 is CASSGSGATGELFF. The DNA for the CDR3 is TGCGCCAGCAGCGGGTCGGGTGCCACCGGGGAGCTGTTTTTT.

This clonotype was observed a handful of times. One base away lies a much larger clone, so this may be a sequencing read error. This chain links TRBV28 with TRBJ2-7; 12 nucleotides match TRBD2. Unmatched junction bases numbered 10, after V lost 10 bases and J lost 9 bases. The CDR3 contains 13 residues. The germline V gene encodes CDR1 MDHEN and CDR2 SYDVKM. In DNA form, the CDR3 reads TGTGCCACCCGACTAGCGGGAGCTTTCGGGCAGTACTTC. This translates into CATRLAGAFGQYF.

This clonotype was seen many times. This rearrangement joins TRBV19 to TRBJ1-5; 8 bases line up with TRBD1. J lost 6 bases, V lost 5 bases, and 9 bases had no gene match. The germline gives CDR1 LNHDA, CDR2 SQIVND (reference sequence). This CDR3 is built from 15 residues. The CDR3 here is CASSEGQVVSQPQHF. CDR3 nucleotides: TGTGCCAGTAGTGAGGGACAGGTCGTAAGTCAGCCCCAGCATTTT.

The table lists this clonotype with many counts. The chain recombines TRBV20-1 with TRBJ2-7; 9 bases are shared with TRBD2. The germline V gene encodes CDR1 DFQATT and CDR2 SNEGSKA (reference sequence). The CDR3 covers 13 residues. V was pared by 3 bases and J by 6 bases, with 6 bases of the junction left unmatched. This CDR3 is CSARPSGIGEQYF. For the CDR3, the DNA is TGCAGTGCTAGGCCTAGCGGGATTGGCGAGCAGTACTTC.

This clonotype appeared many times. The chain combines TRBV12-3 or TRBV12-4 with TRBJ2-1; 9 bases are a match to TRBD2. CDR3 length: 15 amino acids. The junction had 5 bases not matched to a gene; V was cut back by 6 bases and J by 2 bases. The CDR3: CASRTTSGPYNEQFF. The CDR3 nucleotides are TGTGCCAGCAGAACGACTAGCGGCCCCTACAATGAGCAGTTCTTC.

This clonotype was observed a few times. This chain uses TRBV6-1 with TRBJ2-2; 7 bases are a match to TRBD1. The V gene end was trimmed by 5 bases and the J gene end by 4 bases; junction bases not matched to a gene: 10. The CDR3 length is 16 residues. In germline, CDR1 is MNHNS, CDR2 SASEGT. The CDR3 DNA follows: TGTGCCAGCAGTAGGGGGCTGGGTTTCCCCACCGGGGAGCTGTTTTTT. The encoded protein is CASSRGLGFPTGELFF.

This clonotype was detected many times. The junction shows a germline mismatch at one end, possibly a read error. The CDR3 is CASSLAGDGGEQFF. The CDR3 DNA reads as TGTGCCAGCAGTCTAGCGGGAGACGGGGGTGAGCAGTTCTTC. The chain links TRBV12-3 or TRBV12-4 to TRBJ2-1; 10 bases match TRBD2. The CDR3 is 14 residues long.

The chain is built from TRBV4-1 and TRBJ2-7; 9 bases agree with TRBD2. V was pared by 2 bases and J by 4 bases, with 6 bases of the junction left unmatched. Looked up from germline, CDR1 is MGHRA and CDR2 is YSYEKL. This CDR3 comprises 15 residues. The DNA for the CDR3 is TGCGCCAGCAGCCAACTAGCGGGACCCATTTACGAGCAGTACTTC. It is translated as CASSQLAGPIYEQYF.

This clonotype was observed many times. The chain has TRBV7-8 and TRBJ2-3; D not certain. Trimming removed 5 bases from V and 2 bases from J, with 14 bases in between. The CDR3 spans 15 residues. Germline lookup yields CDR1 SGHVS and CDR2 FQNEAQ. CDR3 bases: TGTGCCAGCAGCAACACCCGGGTCAACACAGATACGCAGTATTTT. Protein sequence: CASSNTRVNTDTQYF.

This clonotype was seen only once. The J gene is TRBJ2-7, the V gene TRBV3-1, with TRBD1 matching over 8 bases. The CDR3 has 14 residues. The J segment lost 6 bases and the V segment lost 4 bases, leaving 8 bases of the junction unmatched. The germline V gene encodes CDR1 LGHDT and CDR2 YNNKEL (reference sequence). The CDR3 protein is CASSLGQGSLEQYF. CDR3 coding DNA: TGTGCCAGCAGCCTCGGACAGGGATCCCTCGAGCAGTACTTC.

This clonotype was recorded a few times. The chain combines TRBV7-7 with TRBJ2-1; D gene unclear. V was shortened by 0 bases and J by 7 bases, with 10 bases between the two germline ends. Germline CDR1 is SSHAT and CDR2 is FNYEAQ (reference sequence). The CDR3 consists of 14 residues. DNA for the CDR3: TGTGCCAGCAGCTTAGCTGGACCGCGGAATGAGCAGTTCTTC. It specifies CASSLAGPRNEQFF.

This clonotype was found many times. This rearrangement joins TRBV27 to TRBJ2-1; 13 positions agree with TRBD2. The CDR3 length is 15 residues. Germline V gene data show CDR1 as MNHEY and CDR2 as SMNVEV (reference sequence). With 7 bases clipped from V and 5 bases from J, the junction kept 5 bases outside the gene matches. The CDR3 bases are TGTGCCAGCACATCCGGGACTAGCGGGAACAATGAGCAGTTCTTC. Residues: CASTSGTSGNNEQFF.

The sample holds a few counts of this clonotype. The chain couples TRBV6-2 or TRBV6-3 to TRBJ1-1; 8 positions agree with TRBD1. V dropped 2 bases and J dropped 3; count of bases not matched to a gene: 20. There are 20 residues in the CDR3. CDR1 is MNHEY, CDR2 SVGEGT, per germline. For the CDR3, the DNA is TGTGCCAGCAGTTACCGCCGACCACAGGGGGATATATGGTCGGACACTGAAGCTTTCTTT. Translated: CASSYRRPQGDIWSDTEAFF.

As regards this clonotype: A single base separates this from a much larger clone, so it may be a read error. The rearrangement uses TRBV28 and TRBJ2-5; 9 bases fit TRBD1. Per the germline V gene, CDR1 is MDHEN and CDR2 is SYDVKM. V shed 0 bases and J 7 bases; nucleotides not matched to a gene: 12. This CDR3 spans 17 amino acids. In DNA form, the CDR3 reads TGTGCCAGCAGTTTATGTTTAATTCCGGGACAGGGATTGACCCAGTACTTC. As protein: CASSLCLIPGQGLTQYF.